One sample yielded the 28 T cell receptor beta chains listed below, sequenced in a study of T-cell memory formation after mild COVID-19. TCRdb re-derived calls from the 5' RACE reads in MiXCR, one entry per CDR3 protein. The data show hundreds of thousands of distinct CDR3 sequences, about an eighth seen once. The material sequenced was PBMCs or a T cell subset sorted from them (not recorded which). Receptor source: a man younger than 30 who had mild COVID-19 (a few samples of this study predate the infection). Cell type and time point are not known.

This chain uses TRBV5-6 with TRBJ2-1; no firm D call. The CDR3 has 14 residues. V gave up 1 base and J gave up 6 bases, with 11 bases separating them. The germline V gene has CDR1 SGHDT and CDR2 YYEEEE. The CDR3 coding sequence is TGTGCCAGCAGCTTGACAAACTTGGGCAATGAGCAGTTCTTC. This translates into CASSLTNLGNEQFF. The full variable domain, with the rest looked up from reference TRBV5-6 and TRBJ2-1, is DAGVTQSPTHLIKTRGQQVTLRCSPKSGHDTVSWYQQALGQGPQFIFQYYEEEERQRGNFPDRFSGHQFPNYSSELNVNALLLGDSALYLCASSLTNLGNEQFFGPGTRLTVL.

This sequence joins TRBV29-1 and TRBJ1-5, with D unresolved. The germline V gene encodes CDR1 SQVTM and CDR2 ANQGSEA. This CDR3 region has 13 residues. V was shortened by 0 bases and J by 5 bases, with 8 bases between the two germline ends. As DNA, the CDR3 is TGCAGCGTTGAAGAAACGGAGGATCAGCCCCAGCATTTT. This sequence encodes CSVEETEDQPQHF.

The chain joins TRBV12-3 or TRBV12-4 to TRBJ1-2, with D possibly TRBD1 on 5 matching bases. The CDR3 is 13 amino acids. Between the trimmed V and J ends, which lost 4 bases and 3 bases, there was a span of 9 bases. The CDR3 nucleotides are TGTGCCAGCAGTTGGGGGGAGGACTATGGCTACACCTTC. Translated, it gives CASSWGEDYGYTF.

The chain carries TRBV9 and TRBJ1-2; D unresolved. CDR1 and CDR2 from the germline V gene are SGDLS and YYNGEE. The V end was cut by 0 bases, the J end by 8 bases, with 17 bases between. The CDR3 runs 15 residues. CDR3 nucleotide sequence: TGTGCCAGCAGCGTAGGGGAGGGTGCTTTTTACGGCTACACCTTC. This codes for CASSVGEGAFYGYTF.

This clonotype was detected ten times or more. The V gene is TRBV5-1, the J gene TRBJ2-3; 8 bases are shared with TRBD1. CDR3 length: 16 amino acids. The germline V gene encodes CDR1 SGHRS and CDR2 YFSETQ. With 0 bases clipped from V and 4 bases from J, the junction kept 7 bases outside the gene matches. CDR3 in amino acids: CASSLAVQGASDTQYF. Written as DNA, the CDR3 is TGCGCCAGCAGCTTGGCCGTCCAGGGGGCCTCAGATACGCAGTATTTT.

This clonotype was picked up a small number of times. The V gene is TRBV10-3, the J gene TRBJ1-3, with D hard to call. CDR3 length: 15 amino acids. Germline CDR1 ENHRY, CDR2 SYGVKD. With 6 bases removed from V and 3 bases from J, the gap between germline ends came to 15 bases. The CDR3 DNA is TGTGCCATCAGCGGTCGGGAGATAGATGGAAACACCATATATTTT. Translating gives CAISGREIDGNTIYF.

The table lists this clonotype with a count of one. The chain carries TRBV4-3 and TRBJ2-1; TRBD1 matches at 8 bases. Losses at the gene ends were 0 bases for V and 9 bases for J; bases not matched to a gene: 4. There are 14 residues in the CDR3. CDR1 is LGHNA, CDR2 YSLEER, per germline. The CDR3 bases are TGCGCCAGCAGCCAAGAACAGGGGGGTGGTGAGCAGTTCTTC. Protein sequence: CASSQEQGGGEQFF.

V and J are TRBV7-2 and TRBJ2-3; a weak D match, TRBD2 (7 bases). CDR3 length: 16 amino acids. Germline CDR1 reads SGHTA; CDR2 reads FQGNSA. V was cut by 6 bases and J by 5 bases, with 21 bases left in between. Here the CDR3 DNA reads TGTGCCAGCAGATATAGGGTCGGGGGGCTAGGAGATACGCAGTATTTT. As protein: CASRYRVGGLGDTQYF. The full variable domain, its missing parts supplied by reference TRBV7-2 and TRBJ2-3, is GAGVSQSPSNKVTEKGKDVELRCDPISGHTALYWYRQSLGQGLEFLIYFQGNSAPDKSGLPSDRFSAERTGGSVSTLTIQRTQQEDSAVYLCASRYRVGGLGDTQYFGPGTRLTVL.

J is TRBJ1-2 and V is TRBV12-3 or TRBV12-4; D not certain. The CDR3 length is 13 residues. V was clipped by 5 bases and J by 8 bases, with 15 bases between them. CDR3: CASSPAGELGYTF. CDR3 DNA sequence: TGTGCCAGCAGTCCAGCGGGAGAGTTAGGCTACACCTTC.

This clonotype has a count of ten or more. The chain is built from TRBV20-1 and TRBJ2-7, with D unresolved. The germline V gene has CDR1 DFQATT and CDR2 SNEGSKA (reference sequence). This CDR3 is built from 12 residues. V gave up 4 bases and J gave up 0 bases, with 7 bases separating them. The CDR3 region has the DNA TGCAGTGCTAAAGAGAACTCCTACGAGCAGTACTTC. It specifies CSAKENSYEQYF.

The rearrangement uses TRBV6-5 and TRBJ2-7; 7 bases align to TRBD1. This CDR3 region has 15 residues. Germline-derived CDR1 and CDR2 are MNHEY and SVGAGI. V lost 7 bases, J lost 2 bases, and 11 bases stayed unmatched. CDR3 loop: CASIYYRGSTYEQYF. The CDR3 region has the DNA TGTGCCAGCATCTATTACAGGGGCTCGACCTACGAGCAGTACTTC.

CDR3 in amino acids: CASSPDVKGTYGYTF. The CDR3 DNA is TGTGCCAGCTCACCAGATGTAAAGGGAACCTATGGCTACACCTTC. This rearrangement joins TRBV18 to TRBJ1-2, with D unclear. Trimming took 2 bases from V and 4 from J, leaving 14 bases between them. The CDR3 extends over 15 amino acids. Germline values: CDR1 KGHSH, CDR2 LQKENI. Complete variable domain (other parts from reference TRBV18 and TRBJ1-2): NAGVMQNPRHLVRRRGQEARLRCSPMKGHSHVYWYRQLPEEGLKFMVYLQKENIIDESGMPKERFSAEFPKEGPSILRIQQVVRGDSAAYFCASSPDVKGTYGYTFGSGTRLTVV.

For the CDR3, the DNA is TGCAGTGCTGGGGTAACGGTCACCGGGGAGCTGTTTTTT. Protein: CSAGVTVTGELFF. V is TRBV20-1 and J is TRBJ2-2; no firm D call. The germline CDR1 and CDR2 sequences are DFQATT and SNEGSKA (reference sequence). The CDR3 has 13 residues. The ends were cut back, 5 bases at V and 4 bases at J, with 11 bases in the middle.

V is TRBV12-3 or TRBV12-4 and J is TRBJ1-1, with D unresolved. The CDR3 totals 14 residues. Between the trimmed V and J ends, which lost 3 bases and 4 bases, there was a span of 12 bases. The CDR3 DNA is TGTGCCAGCAGTTTGCGGGCACTCGGCACTGAAGCTTTCTTT. Protein: CASSLRALGTEAFF.

This clonotype turned up a few times. This sequence joins TRBV6-2 or TRBV6-3 and TRBJ2-6, with TRBD1 identical over 9 bases. The CDR3 is 18 residues long. J was trimmed by 4 bases and V by 2 bases; bases with no gene match: 9. Germline V gene data show CDR1 as MNHEY and CDR2 as SVGEGT. CDR3 in amino acids: CASSYGQGISGGANVLTF. DNA of the CDR3: TGTGCCAGCAGTTACGGACAGGGGATTTCCGGGGGGGCCAACGTCCTGACTTTC.

This clonotype turned up a few times. The rearrangement joins TRBV12-3 or TRBV12-4 to TRBJ2-6; D possibly corresponds to TRBD2 (5 bases). This CDR3 is built from 14 residues. The ends were cut back, 7 bases at V and 0 bases at J, with 7 bases in the middle. CDR3 sequence: CASISDSGANVLTF. The CDR3 nucleotides are TGTGCCAGCATTAGCGACTCTGGGGCCAACGTCCTGACTTTC.

This clonotype has just a few counts. This chain uses TRBV7-2 with TRBJ2-4; 8 bases line up with TRBD1. Germline V lookup: CDR1 SGHTA, CDR2 FQGNSA. CDR3 length: 11 residues. Trimming at V came to 5 bases and at J to 15 bases, leaving 6 bases not matched to a gene. CDR3 sequence reads: CASSKTGDPYF. CDR3 DNA: TGTGCCAGCAGCAAGACAGGGGATCCGTACTTC.

The chain joins TRBV20-1 to TRBJ2-3, with 7 bases aligning to TRBD1. The CDR3 contains 17 residues. The germline V gene has CDR1 DFQATT and CDR2 SNEGSKA (reference sequence). J lost 10 bases, V lost 5 bases, and 24 bases had no gene match. CDR3 sequence reads: CSASSRQGPESLSAQYF. The CDR3 bases are TGCAGTGCTTCTTCGCGACAGGGCCCCGAATCCCTAAGCGCGCAGTATTTT.

This clonotype has more than one count but fewer than ten. The chain carries TRBV4-1 and TRBJ2-3, with 14 bases matching TRBD2. The CDR3 length is 17 residues. Germline trimming cut 4 bases from V and 4 bases from J; bases unmatched to any gene: 7. CDR1 MGHRA and CDR2 YSYEKL come from the germline V gene. As DNA, the CDR3 is TGCGCCAGCAGCCGTCGACTAGCGGGGGGGATCCCAGATACGCAGTATTTT. Protein product: CASSRRLAGGIPDTQYF.

This clonotype came up a few times. The rearrangement links TRBV14 to TRBJ2-7; perhaps TRBD2 as D (5 bases). Germline V gives CDR1 SGHDN, CDR2 FVKESK. There are 16 residues in the CDR3. The V gene lost 3 bases and the J gene lost 1 base, with 16 bases spanning the gap. CDR3 amino acids: CASSQLANSASYEQYF. For the CDR3, the DNA is TGTGCCAGCAGCCAGCTAGCAAACAGCGCATCCTACGAGCAGTACTTC. The entire variable domain, with the rest obtained from reference TRBV14 and TRBJ2-7, is as follows: EAGVTQFPSHSVIEKGQTVTLRCDPISGHDNLYWYRRVMGKEIKFLLHFVKESKQDESGMPNNRFLAERTGGTYSTLKVQPAELEDSGVYFCASSQLANSASYEQYFGPGTRLTVT.

There are a few counts of this clonotype. This rearrangement joins TRBV6-2 or TRBV6-3 to TRBJ2-7; possible D gene TRBD2, 6 bases. Germline V CDR1 and CDR2: MNHEY, SVGEGT. V lost 7 bases and J lost 3, with 16 bases in between. This CDR3 has 14 residues. CDR3 amino acids: CASTKPGLLYEQYF. CDR3 DNA sequence: TGTGCCAGCACTAAACCGGGACTCCTCTACGAGCAGTACTTC.

This clonotype appeared a few times. The chain recombines TRBV9 with TRBJ1-5, with D perhaps TRBD1 (6 bases). This CDR3 contains 15 residues. The V end was cut by 3 bases, the J end by 7 bases, with 17 bases between. CDR1 is SGDLS and CDR2 is YYNGEE in the germline V gene. CDR3 region: CASSGDGQSRQPQHF. The CDR3 coding sequence is TGTGCCAGCAGCGGGGATGGACAGTCTAGGCAGCCCCAGCATTTT.

Only a few counts were recorded for this clonotype. The J gene is TRBJ2-3, the V gene TRBV5-1; D may match TRBD1 or TRBD2 (5 bases each). The CDR3 has 14 residues. The V end lost 1 base, the J end lost 9 bases, and 15 bases lay between the germline ends. From germline, CDR1 is SGHRS and CDR2 YFSETQ. The CDR3 DNA reads TGCGCCAGCAGCTTGTCGGGGCTAGCCAAAACGCAGTATTTT. Residues: CASSLSGLAKTQYF.

Only a few counts were recorded for this clonotype. This chain uses TRBV7-2 with TRBJ2-7; TRBD2 matches at 11 bases. CDR3 size: 17 residues. Trimming at V came to 4 bases and at J to 2 bases, leaving 10 bases not matched to a gene. Germline values: CDR1 SGHTA, CDR2 FQGNSA. The CDR3 is CASSSPPTSGVTYEQYF. Here the CDR3 DNA reads TGTGCCAGCAGCTCTCCCCCGACTAGCGGGGTAACCTACGAGCAGTACTTC.

This rearrangement joins TRBV6-2 or TRBV6-3 to TRBJ2-3, with TRBD1 matching over 7 bases. The V segment lost 2 bases and the J segment 3 bases; nucleotides outside the gene matches: 5. Per germline, CDR1 MNHEY and CDR2 SVGEGT. The CDR3 spans 15 residues. CDR3 residues: CASSYGDRDTDTQYF. CDR3 nucleotides: TGTGCCAGCAGTTACGGAGACAGGGATACAGATACGCAGTATTTT.

In its sample, this clonotype was seen a few times. The J gene is TRBJ2-5, the V gene TRBV9; D gene ambiguous. V dropped 2 bases and J dropped 1 base, with 9 bases sitting between them. Germline V CDR1 and CDR2: SGDLS, YYNGEE. The CDR3 runs 14 residues. The CDR3 region has the DNA TGTGCCAGCAGCGTTCGGCCCAGCCAAGAGACCCAGTACTTC. This encodes CASSVRPSQETQYF.

V and J are TRBV11-2 and TRBJ2-3; 9 bases match TRBD2. Germline V gene data show CDR1 as SGHAT and CDR2 as FQNNGV. CDR3 length equals 16 residues. Trimming at V came to 1 base and at J to 6 bases, leaving 8 bases not matched to a gene. The CDR3 spells CASSLGVAGGLDTQYF. CDR3 bases: TGTGCCAGCAGCTTAGGGGTGGCGGGGGGGCTGGATACGCAGTATTTT.

The chain is built from TRBV7-2 and TRBJ1-5, with D maybe TRBD1 (5 bases). The germline gives CDR1 SGHTA, CDR2 FQGNSA. The V gene lost 3 bases and the J gene lost 7 bases, with 13 bases spanning the gap. The CDR3 sequence is 14 residues long. The CDR3, as DNA: TGTGCCAGCAGCTTCGGGGCTTTCGGACAGCCCCAGCATTTT. Encoded protein: CASSFGAFGQPQHF.